This T cell receptor (beta chain) derives from a study of beta chain features in type 1 diabetes. cDNA synthesis used the whole RNA isolate, giving expressed TCRB sequences. The table came from immunoSEQ multiplex PCR; TCRdb's copy has only in-frame clones and leaves some out. Here the sample spans 200,000 to 300,000 clones, approximately 10% being singletons. In the case of this clone: As yet, its antigen is unknown.

General study points: PCR might show a preference for shorter templates, equally across patients and controls. The study found that naive, central memory and Treg TCRB repertoires appeared more similar in patients than in healthy donors. For Type 1 diabetes patients, all four CD4+ subsets carried TCRB CDR3s that were moderately but significantly shorter.

The CDR3 runs to 13 residues. CDR1 is SGHRS and CDR2 is YFSETQ in the germline V gene. V dropped 4 bases and J dropped 7 bases, with 11 bases sitting between them. Sequencing was done on a sample of naive CD4+ T cells from blood. The receptor's source is a young man with type 1 diabetes. The chain links TRBV5-1 to TRBJ2-2; D may be TRBD1 (5 bases). CDR3 sequence: CASSLQVVGELFF. CDR3 bases: TGCGCCAGCAGCCTACAGGTGGTCGGGGAGCTGTTTTTT.